Following are 14 T cell receptor beta chains from one sample sequenced in a study of cytomegalovirus exposure and HLA in healthy donors. Primers: 60 Vbeta forward and 13 Jbeta reverse. Assay: immunoSEQ multiplex PCR; the TCRdb copy retains only in-frame clones and omits some. Here the sample spans around 150,000 clones, approximately 86% being singletons. The source material was PBMCs. The receptors here all came from a young woman in good health and CMV-seronegative.

This rearrangement joins TRBV5-6 to TRBJ1-3, with D tentatively TRBD1 (5 bases). Germline CDR1 reads SGHDT; CDR2 reads YYEEEE. The CDR3 length is 14 residues. V was shortened by 0 bases and J by 2 bases, with 6 bases between the two germline ends. DNA for the CDR3: TGTGCCAGCAGCTTGGCCAGGGCTGGAAACACCATATATTTT. Translating gives CASSLARAGNTIYF.

This clone was seen many times. The chain uses TRBV6-4 and TRBJ2-1, with a weak D call TRBD1 (6 bases). The CDR3 has 15 residues. Trimming left V 0 bases short and J 8 bases short, with 14 bases between. The V gene's germline CDR1 is MRHNA and CDR2 SNTAGT. CDR3 nucleotide sequence: TGTGCCAGCAGTGACTCCGAAACAGGGTCGGATGAGCAGTTCTTC. This encodes CASSDSETGSDEQFF.

V is TRBV19 and J is TRBJ2-7, with D tentatively TRBD1 (6 bases). Trimming cost V 3 bases and J 4 bases, with 13 bases left between them. The CDR3 covers 14 residues. In germline, CDR1 is LNHDA, CDR2 SQIVND (reference sequence). This CDR3 reads CASSIETGGYEQYF. CDR3 nucleotides: TGTGCCAGTAGTATCGAGACAGGAGGATACGAGCAGTACTTC.

This clone has a single count. The rearrangement uses TRBV25-1 and TRBJ1-1; possibly TRBD1 for D (6 bases). The V and J ends lost 7 bases and 3 bases respectively, with 18 bases between them. The CDR3 length is 15 residues. Germline V CDR1 and CDR2: MGHDK, SYGVNS. The CDR3 DNA reads as TGTGCCAGCACGGGTACAGGGCGAGGGGACACTGAAGCTTTCTTT. Encoded protein: CASTGTGRGDTEAFF.

Only one count was recorded for this clone. The rearrangement links TRBV18 to TRBJ2-2; TRBD2 aligns across 12 bases. V lost 3 bases, J lost 2 bases, and 10 bases stayed unmatched. This CDR3 contains 19 residues. Germline CDR1 is KGHSH and CDR2 is LQKENI. DNA of the CDR3: TGTGCCAGCTCACCCCGCGGACTAGCGGGGAATACTAACACCGGGGAGCTGTTTTTT. Its protein product is CASSPRGLAGNTNTGELFF.

The genes are TRBV5-1 and TRBJ1-5, with TRBD1 identical over 7 bases. CDR3 length equals 14 residues. Trimming at V came to 4 bases and at J to 5 bases, leaving 6 bases not matched to a gene. Germline loops: CDR1 SGHRS, CDR2 YFSETQ. DNA of the CDR3: TGCGCCAGCAGCCGGGACAGCCGTGATCAGCCCCAGCATTTT. Translated, it gives CASSRDSRDQPQHF.

In regard to this clone: The junction departs from the called germline gene at one end, perhaps through a read error. The J gene is TRBJ2-1, the V gene TRBV7-9; D remains ambiguous. The CDR3 covers 12 residues. Germline V gene lookup returns CDR1 SEHNR and CDR2 FQNEAQ (reference sequence). CDR3 loop: CSSSLSFNEQFF. In DNA, the CDR3 is TGTTCCAGCAGCTTATCTTTCAATGAGCAGTTCTTC.

V gene TRBV10-3 combines with J gene TRBJ1-1; 7 nucleotides line up with TRBD1. V shed 6 bases, J shed 5 bases, and the junction held 9 bases outside the gene matches. This CDR3 region has 14 residues. Germline-derived CDR1 and CDR2 are ENHRY and SYGVKD. CDR3 sequence reads: CAISNSDRITEAFF. The DNA of the CDR3 is TGTGCCATCAGCAACTCGGACAGGATTACTGAAGCTTTCTTT.

The chain carries TRBV30 and TRBJ1-1; D not resolved. This CDR3 is 15 amino acids long. Trimming shortened V by 2 bases and J by 2 bases, and 15 bases separated the two germline ends. CDR1 is GTSNPN and CDR2 is SVGIG in the germline V gene (reference sequence). The chain's CDR3 is CAWSRGLEGNTEAFF. The CDR3 DNA reads as TGTGCCTGGAGTAGAGGGTTGGAGGGTAACACTGAAGCTTTCTTT.

This clone showed up just once. V is TRBV6-1 and J is TRBJ2-7; D is ambiguous. The CDR3 extends over 13 amino acids. In germline, CDR1 is MNHNS, CDR2 SASEGT. V was cut by 6 bases and J by 5 bases, with 14 bases left in between. As DNA, the CDR3 is TGTGCCAGCAGCGAGCTCCCTTCGAACGAGCAGTACTTC. It translates to CASSELPSNEQYF.

The rearrangement links TRBV6-1 to TRBJ2-6; tentative D call: TRBD1 (6 bases). The CDR3 extends over 15 amino acids. V shed 5 bases and J shed 0 bases, with 8 bases lying between them. Germline CDR1 MNHNS, CDR2 SASEGT. CDR3 in amino acids: CASSLQGSGANVLTF. The CDR3 bases are TGTGCCAGCAGTTTACAGGGCTCTGGGGCCAACGTCCTGACTTTC.

V usage is TRBV4-1 and J usage is TRBJ2-3, with D perhaps matching TRBD2 (6 bases). The CDR3 runs to 15 residues. Germline assignment: CDR1 MGHRA and CDR2 YSYEKL. With 1 base removed from V and 2 bases from J, the gap between germline ends came to 10 bases. The CDR3 reads CASSQAGLYTDTQYF. The CDR3 DNA sequence: TGCGCCAGCAGCCAAGCCGGACTATACACAGATACGCAGTATTTT.

CDR3 nucleotides: TGTGCCAGCACCCACAGGGGGGAGCAAGAGACCCAGTACTTC. It encodes CASTHRGEQETQYF. The rearrangement links TRBV2 to TRBJ2-5; 8 bases agree with TRBD1. The CDR3 spans 14 residues. V shed 7 bases, J shed 2 bases, and the junction held 6 bases outside the gene matches. Germline CDR1 SNHLY, CDR2 FYNNEI. Together with reference TRBV2 and TRBJ2-5, the CDR3 gives the full variable domain: EPEVTQTPSHQVTQMGQEVILRCVPISNHLYFYWYRQILGQKVEFLVSFYNNEISEKSEIFDDQFSVERPDGSNFTLKIRSTKLEDSAMYFCASTHRGEQETQYFGPGTRLLVL.

This clone was seen only once. This chain uses TRBV28 with TRBJ2-5; no clear D. The J call may be wrong; the DNA end is better matched by TRBJ2-7. The CDR3 is 13 amino acids. Germline V lookup: CDR1 MDHEN, CDR2 SYDVKM. Here the CDR3 DNA reads TGTGCCAGCAGTCCCGCCTCACGCTACGAGCAGTACTTC. Translation: CASSPASRYEQYF.